This is a list of T cell receptor beta chains from one sample in a study of T and B cells in COVID-19 patients. TCRdb reprocessed the multiplex PCR reads via MiXCR and lists one record per CDR3 protein. Among about 15,000 distinct CDR3 sequences listed, 28% were seen once. Material for sequencing was blood. These receptors originate from a human donor who had recovered from COVID-19. CDR3s include the opening cysteine and the closing phenylalanine or tryptophan. The D gene is left open where the match is weak. For some rows the clone size is stated as once, few or many, or as a class when expanded; others skip it.

abundance,j_gene,d_gene,v_gene,CDR3nt,CDR3aa
medium-sized,TRBJ2-3,TRBD2,TRBV29-1,TGCAGCGTCGCTAGCGGGGGGAGTACAGATACGCAGTATTTT,CSVASGGSTDTQYF
NA,TRBJ1-5,NA,TRBV6-1,TGTGCCAGCAGTATGTCCTACGATCAGCCCCAGCATTTT,CASSMSYDQPQHF
NA,TRBJ2-2,TRBD1,TRBV2,TGTGCCAGCAGTACAGACAGGGTCACATACACCGGGGAGCTGTTTTTT,CASSTDRVTYTGELFF
NA,TRBJ2-1,NA,TRBV7-2,TGTGCCAGCAGCCCCTCTAGTACATCCCCACACAATGAGCAGTTCTTC,CASSPSSTSPHNEQFF
NA,TRBJ2-1,NA,TRBV10-3,TGTGCCATCAGTGAAAGGGGTACCTACAATGAGCAGTTCTTC,CAISERGTYNEQFF
few,TRBJ1-1,NA,TRBV12-3/TRBV12-4,TGTGCCAGCAGTTTAGATGGTAGGAGAAAAACTGAAGCTTTCTTT,CASSLDGRRKTEAFF
many,TRBJ1-1,TRBD1,TRBV19,TGTGCCAGTAGTATCAGGACAGGGCGGATAAAAGAGGCTGAAGCTTTCTTT,CASSIRTGRIKEAEAFF
medium-sized,TRBJ1-6,TRBD1,TRBV19,TGTGCCAGTAGTACCATAGACAGGGCGGACAATTCACCCCTCCACTTT,CASSTIDRADNSPLHF
many,TRBJ1-1,NA,TRBV19,TGTGCCAGTAGTATAGATAGGGTAGGGACAGAAGCTTTCTTT,CASSIDRVGTEAFF
many,TRBJ2-7,NA,TRBV15,TGTGCCACCAGCGGCACAAGCTTTGATGAGCAGTACTTC,CATSGTSFDEQYF
few,TRBJ2-7,TRBD2,TRBV5-4,TGTGCCAGCAGCTCGCGGACAGGACTAGCGGGCCACGAGCAGTACTTC,CASSSRTGLAGHEQYF
medium-sized,TRBJ2-2,TRBD1,TRBV19,TGTGCCAGTACACCTCAACAGGGGGCACACGGGGAGCTGTTTTTT,CASTPQQGAHGELFF
many,TRBJ2-1,NA,TRBV5-4,TGTGCCAGCAGCACCCGGACAGAAGGCTCCTACAATGAGCAGTTCTTC,CASSTRTEGSYNEQFF
few,TRBJ2-5,TRBD2,TRBV6-1,TGTGCCAGCAGGGCTGCGGGGGGACAAGAGACCCAGTACTTC,CASRAAGGQETQYF
few,TRBJ2-7,NA,TRBV13,TGTGCCAGCAGCCCCCGGACAGTTTTCTCCGAGCAGTACTTC,CASSPRTVFSEQYF
NA,TRBJ2-7,NA,TRBV20-1,TGCAGTGCTAAGGGCTCCTACGAGCAGTACTTC,CSAKGSYEQYF
few,TRBJ2-7,NA,TRBV24-1,TGTGCCACCAGTGACCACGACAGGACCTACGAGCAGTACTTC,CATSDHDRTYEQYF
once,TRBJ1-4,NA,TRBV20-1,TGCAGTGCTAGCGGAGGGGTGGGTGAAAAACTGTTTTTT,CSASGGVGEKLFF
many,TRBJ1-4,TRBD1,TRBV5-4,TGTGCCAGCGGGCGACAGGGTGGTAGTGGAAAACTGTTTTTT,CASGRQGGSGKLFF
NA,TRBJ1-2,TRBD1,TRBV4-3,TGCGCCAGCAGCCAAAGGTCAGGGGGCGGCTACACCTTC,CASSQRSGGGYTF
many,TRBJ1-1,TRBD1,TRBV11-1,TGTGCCAGCAGCTTAGCGGACAGGGGAAACACTGAAGCTTTCTTT,CASSLADRGNTEAFF
few,TRBJ2-3,NA,TRBV5-1,TGCGCCAGCAAGACCGTCGGAGGAGATACGCAGTATTTT,CASKTVGGDTQYF
NA,TRBJ1-6,TRBD1,TRBV5-1,TGCGCCAGCAGCTTGGTTCCGACAGGGGATAATTCACCCCTCCACTTT,CASSLVPTGDNSPLHF
few,TRBJ2-4,NA,TRBV10-3,TGTGCCATCAGTGAGACCAGAGTAAAAAACATTCAGTACTTC,CAISETRVKNIQYF
few,TRBJ2-2,NA,TRBV7-2,TGTGCCAGCAGCTTAGGCGGGGGCCCCACCGGGGAGCTGTTTTTT,CASSLGGGPTGELFF
few,TRBJ2-1,TRBD1,TRBV7-2,TGTGCCAGCAGGTGGGACAGCCGCTCCTACAATGAGCAGTTCTTC,CASRWDSRSYNEQFF
few,TRBJ2-4,TRBD1,TRBV12-3/TRBV12-4,TGTGCCAGCAGCTTTGCTGGGACAGGGGAGTCCATTCAGTACTTC,CASSFAGTGESIQYF
NA,TRBJ1-5,NA,TRBV6-2/TRBV6-3,TGTGCCAGCGGGGACCCCAATCAGCCCCAGCATTTT,CASGDPNQPQHF
few,TRBJ2-3,TRBD2,TRBV20-1,TGCAGTGCTAGATTTAGCGGGGGAGCTAGCAGTACGCAGTATTTT,CSARFSGGASSTQYF
NA,TRBJ1-4,NA,TRBV7-2,TGTGCCAGCAAAAAGGGAGTGATTGATGAAAAACTGTTTTTT,CASKKGVIDEKLFF
NA,TRBJ2-4,NA,TRBV21-1,TGTGCCAGCAGCACTCTCCGGGACAGGGAGAGTGGGAGGGGGAAAAACATTCAGTACTTC,CASSTLRDRESGRGKNIQYF
medium-sized,TRBJ2-7,TRBD1,TRBV6-5,TGTGCGTCCGGGACAGGGACCTACGAGCAGTACTTC,CASGTGTYEQYF
few,TRBJ1-1,TRBD1,TRBV6-5,TGTGCCAGCAGTCCCCGGACAGGAACAGCAATGAACACTGAAGCTTTCTTT,CASSPRTGTAMNTEAFF